This paragraph reports one T cell receptor (beta chain). The data were produced by immunoSEQ multiplex PCR, yet TCRdb's version contains in-frame clones alone and is incomplete. The table shows under 2,000,000 clones, with over 85% occurring only once. This record belongs to a study of shared clonotypes between healthy human individuals. This CDR3 is 13 amino acids long. Trimming took 0 bases from V and 6 from J, leaving 7 bases between them. Germline V gives CDR1 MGHRA, CDR2 YSYEKL. Naive-designated CD8 cells lacked CD45RO, were positively enriched for CCR7, and omitted terminally differentiated effector memory CD45RA+ cells. Caucasian adults living in Nashville, Tennessee, provided all samples.

Sample: naive CD8+ T cells sorted from blood. The gene calls are TRBV4-1 and TRBJ2-3; D unclear. This clonotype was obtained from a man aged 18 to 30 in good health. CDR3: CASSQEPPDTQYF. The CDR3 nucleotides read TGCGCCAGCAGCCAAGAGCCCCCGGATACGCAGTATTTT.